The 22 T cell receptor beta chains given below trace back to one sample, sequenced in a study of cytomegalovirus exposure and HLA in healthy donors. Researchers ran the PCR with 60 Vbeta and 13 Jbeta primers. Here immunoSEQ multiplex PCR was the method, and the copy in TCRdb shows in-frame clones only, minus some. The sample records about 170,000 clones, roughly 72% being singletons. Source material: PBMCs. These receptors were taken from a woman under 40 in good health and CMV-seropositive.

The chain couples TRBV5-8 to TRBJ2-2, with 7 bases matching TRBD1. This CDR3 is 17 amino acids long. Trimming removed 4 bases from V and 7 bases from J; junction bases left unmatched: 16. CDR1 and CDR2 (germline): SGHTS, YDEGEE. The CDR3 nucleotides are TGTGCCAGCAGCATGAGGCGACAGGGAATGCGTAGCGGGGAGCTGTTTTTT. This encodes CASSMRRQGMRSGELFF.

The CDR3 loop is CASSEAFAGGRETQYF. The CDR3 DNA follows: TGTGCCAGCAGTGAAGCGTTCGCAGGGGGCAGGGAGACCCAGTACTTC. This chain connects TRBV2 to TRBJ2-5; 8 nucleotides match TRBD1. With V trimmed by 0 bases and J by 5 bases, 8 bases remained unmatched. Germline lookup yields CDR1 SNHLY and CDR2 FYNNEI. The CDR3 covers 16 residues.

The chain uses TRBV5-1 and TRBJ2-7, with 8 bases aligning to TRBD2. Germline CDR1 is SGHRS and CDR2 is YFSETQ. Trimming at V came to 4 bases and at J to 2 bases, leaving 11 bases not matched to a gene. There are 16 residues in the CDR3. The CDR3: CASSVDGTSGTYEQYF. The CDR3 DNA reads as TGCGCCAGCAGCGTGGACGGCACTAGCGGAACCTACGAGCAGTACTTC.

This chain links TRBV7-2 with TRBJ2-7; 10 nucleotides line up with TRBD2. V dropped 5 bases and J dropped 3; count of bases not matched to a gene: 4. The CDR3 spans 14 residues. The V gene's germline CDR1 is SGHTA and CDR2 FQGNSA. The CDR3 nucleotides are TGTGCCAGCAGCCGACTAGCGGGCAGCTACGAGCAGTACTTC. Its translation: CASSRLAGSYEQYF.

V and J are TRBV16 and TRBJ1-2; no firm D call. Germline V gene sequence: CDR1 KGHSY, CDR2 FQNENV. The CDR3 runs to 14 residues. V lost 2 bases and J lost 4, with 11 bases in between. CDR3 in DNA: TGTGCCAGCAGCCAAGACGGTCCGGGCTATGGCTACACCTTC. Residues: CASSQDGPGYGYTF.

The CDR3 sequence: CASSWGPPDSPYEQYF. CDR3 in DNA: TGTGCCAGTAGTTGGGGGCCCCCGGACAGCCCCTACGAGCAGTACTTC. The chain links TRBV19 to TRBJ2-7; possibly TRBD1 for D (6 bases). CDR3 length: 16 amino acids. The germline CDR1 and CDR2 sequences are LNHDA and SQIVND (reference sequence). V gave up 5 bases and J gave up 2 bases, with 19 bases separating them.

V is TRBV6-1 and J is TRBJ2-7; perhaps TRBD2 as D (6 bases). V was shortened by 6 bases and J by 7 bases, with 16 bases between the two germline ends. The length of the CDR3 is 13 residues. Looked up from germline, CDR1 is MNHNS and CDR2 is SASEGT. The CDR3 DNA sequence: TGTGCCAGCAGGTCAAGCCAGGCGGGAGAGCAGTACTTC. As protein: CASRSSQAGEQYF.

The chain has TRBV2 and TRBJ2-7; D is perhaps TRBD1 (6 bases). The V end lost 8 bases, the J end lost 1 base, and 15 bases lay between the germline ends. CDR3 length: 14 residues. CDR1 SNHLY and CDR2 FYNNEI come from the germline V gene. CDR3 nucleotide sequence: TGTGCCAGCGATCTGACAGGAAAGTCCTACGAGCAGTACTTC. Translating it yields CASDLTGKSYEQYF. Drawing the rest from reference TRBV2 and TRBJ2-7, the complete variable domain is EPEVTQTPSHQVTQMGQEVILRCVPISNHLYFYWYRQILGQKVEFLVSFYNNEISEKSEIFDDQFSVERPDGSNFTLKIRSTKLEDSAMYFCASDLTGKSYEQYFGPGTRLTVT.

The chain joins TRBV4-1 to TRBJ2-1; tentative D call: TRBD1 (6 bases). Trimming took 0 bases from V and 4 from J, leaving 28 bases between them. There are 21 residues in the CDR3. Germline V gene lookup returns CDR1 MGHRA and CDR2 YSYEKL. Here the CDR3 reads CASSQDPSDAERGFWYNEQFF. CDR3 DNA: TGCGCCAGCAGCCAAGATCCATCAGACGCAGAGAGGGGGTTCTGGTACAATGAGCAGTTCTTC.

This chain joins TRBV4-3 and TRBJ2-7; D might be TRBD2 (5 bases). From germline, CDR1 is LGHNA and CDR2 YSLEER. This CDR3 is 15 amino acids long. Trimming shortened V by 0 bases and J by 0 bases, and 9 bases separated the two germline ends. CDR3 region: CASSQDPGSSYEQYF. In nucleotides, the CDR3 is TGCGCCAGCAGCCAAGATCCGGGGAGCTCCTACGAGCAGTACTTC.

The chain employs TRBV6-5 and TRBJ2-1, with 10 bases lining up with TRBD1. This CDR3 is 15 amino acids long. CDR1 MNHEY and CDR2 SVGAGI come from the germline V gene. The ends lost 5 bases at V and 2 bases at J; junction bases unmatched: 3. The CDR3 loop is CASSPTGGPYNEQFF. The CDR3 DNA reads as TGTGCCAGCAGTCCGACAGGGGGCCCCTACAATGAGCAGTTCTTC.

V usage is TRBV6-5 and J usage is TRBJ1-4, with 7 bases lining up with TRBD1. V was pared by 2 bases and J by 3 bases, with 3 bases of the junction left unmatched. CDR1 is MNHEY, CDR2 SVGAGI, per germline. The CDR3 covers 15 residues. The CDR3 reads CASSYNGQANEKLFF. The CDR3 coding sequence is TGTGCCAGCAGTTACAACGGACAGGCTAATGAAAAACTGTTTTTT.

The chain combines TRBV28 with TRBJ1-2, with TRBD1 as a possible D gene (5 bases). Germline CDR1 is MDHEN and CDR2 is SYDVKM. This CDR3 spans 13 amino acids. Trimming cost V 6 bases and J 3 bases, with 11 bases left between them. The CDR3 DNA reads as TGTGCCAGCAGGTGGGGGGAATACTATGGCTACACCTTC. Encoded protein: CASRWGEYYGYTF.

This sequence joins TRBV15 and TRBJ1-1, with 8 positions matching TRBD1. Germline loops: CDR1 LNHNV, CDR2 YYDKDF (reference sequence). V was pared by 8 bases and J by 6 bases, with 14 bases of the junction left unmatched. The CDR3 spans 15 residues. The CDR3 reads CATATGDRSLSEAFF. CDR3 bases: TGTGCCACCGCGACGGGGGACAGGTCTTTGTCTGAAGCTTTCTTT.

As for this clone: In the same sample, other DNA sequences code for this CDR3. The chain joins TRBV4-3 to TRBJ2-3; TRBD2 aligns across 8 bases. Losses at the gene ends were 0 bases for V and 3 bases for J; bases not matched to a gene: 5. The V gene's germline CDR1 is LGHNA and CDR2 YSLEER. This CDR3 is built from 16 residues. CDR3 DNA: TGCGCCAGCAGCCAAGATTTGGCGGGAGGAACAGATACGCAGTATTTT. This codes for CASSQDLAGGTDTQYF.

The J gene is TRBJ1-6, the V gene TRBV6-1; 7 bases align to TRBD1. Germline lookup yields CDR1 MNHNS and CDR2 SASEGT. V dropped 8 bases and J dropped 9; count of bases not matched to a gene: 7. This CDR3 region has 13 residues. The CDR3 coding sequence is TGTGCCAGCCGATCCAGGGGGATTTCACCCCTCCACTTT. Residues: CASRSRGISPLHF.

This chain links TRBV7-9 with TRBJ1-5; TRBD1 agrees at 7 bases. This CDR3 has 13 amino acids. Trimming took 5 bases from V and 7 from J; bases not matched to a gene: 5. Germline V gene sequence: CDR1 SEHNR, CDR2 FQNEAQ (reference sequence). CDR3 sequence: CASSRQGGQPQHF. The CDR3 DNA follows: TGTGCCAGCAGCAGACAGGGTGGGCAGCCCCAGCATTTT.

The chain carries TRBV6-5 and TRBJ2-3; the match to TRBD2 covers 7 bases. From germline, CDR1 is MNHEY and CDR2 SVGAGI. The CDR3 consists of 15 residues. V was clipped by 5 bases and J by 2 bases; unmatched bases: 7. CDR3 sequence: CASSPRREVTDTQYF. CDR3 DNA sequence: TGTGCCAGCAGTCCCCGACGGGAGGTCACAGATACGCAGTATTTT.

The chain links TRBV9 to TRBJ2-6, with D maybe TRBD2 (5 bases). Germline assignment: CDR1 SGDLS and CDR2 YYNGEE. Trimming left V 0 bases short and J 2 bases short, with 6 bases between. The CDR3 totals 15 residues. The CDR3 region has the DNA TGTGCCAGCAGCGTAGCCGGGGCTGGGGCCAACGTCCTGACTTTC. Its translation: CASSVAGAGANVLTF.

A few counts support this clone. The chain has TRBV5-4 and TRBJ1-2; 10 bases map to TRBD1. Germline CDR1 and CDR2: SGHNT and YYREEE (reference sequence). The ends lost 4 bases at V and 9 bases at J; junction bases unmatched: 12. CDR3 length: 15 residues. The CDR3 protein is CASSPKTGQGGSYTF. CDR3 in DNA: TGTGCCAGCAGCCCTAAGACCGGACAGGGGGGAAGCTACACCTTC.

The V and J genes are TRBV28 and TRBJ1-5; D uncertain. CDR1 MDHEN and CDR2 SYDVKM come from the germline V gene. V was pared by 7 bases and J by 0 bases, with 13 bases between. The CDR3 sequence is 15 residues long. The CDR3: CASTPGFYSNQPQHF. The CDR3 region has the DNA TGTGCCAGCACCCCAGGCTTTTATAGCAATCAGCCCCAGCATTTT. The entire variable domain, with the rest obtained from reference TRBV28 and TRBJ1-5, is as follows: DVKVTQSSRYLVKRTGEKVFLECVQDMDHENMFWYRQDPGLGLRLIYFSYDVKMKEKGDIPEGYSVSREKKERFSLILESASTNQTSMYLCASTPGFYSNQPQHFGDGTRLSIL.

The rearrangement links TRBV5-1 to TRBJ2-7; 11 bases fit TRBD2. Germline V gives CDR1 SGHRS, CDR2 YFSETQ. This CDR3 has 17 residues. V lost 3 bases and J lost 7; bases outside the gene matches: 15. CDR3 sequence (DNA): TGCGCCAGCAGCTCCTCCTGGGTGCTAGCGGGGGGTGGAGAGCAGTACTTC. Protein: CASSSSWVLAGGGEQYF.